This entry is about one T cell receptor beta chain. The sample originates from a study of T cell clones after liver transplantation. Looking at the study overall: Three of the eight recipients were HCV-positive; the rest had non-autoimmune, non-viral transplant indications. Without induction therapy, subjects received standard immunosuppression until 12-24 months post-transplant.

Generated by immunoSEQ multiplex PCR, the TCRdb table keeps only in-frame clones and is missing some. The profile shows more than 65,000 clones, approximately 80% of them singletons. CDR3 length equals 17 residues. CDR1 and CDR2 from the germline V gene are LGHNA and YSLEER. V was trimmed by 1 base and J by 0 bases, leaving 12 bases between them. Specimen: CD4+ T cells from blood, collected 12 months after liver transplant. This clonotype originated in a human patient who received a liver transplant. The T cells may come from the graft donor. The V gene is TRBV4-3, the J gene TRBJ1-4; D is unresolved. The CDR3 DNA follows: TGCGCCAGCAGCCAAGCTGCCCAGGTGGCAACTAATGAAAAACTGTTTTTT. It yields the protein CASSQAAQVATNEKLFF.